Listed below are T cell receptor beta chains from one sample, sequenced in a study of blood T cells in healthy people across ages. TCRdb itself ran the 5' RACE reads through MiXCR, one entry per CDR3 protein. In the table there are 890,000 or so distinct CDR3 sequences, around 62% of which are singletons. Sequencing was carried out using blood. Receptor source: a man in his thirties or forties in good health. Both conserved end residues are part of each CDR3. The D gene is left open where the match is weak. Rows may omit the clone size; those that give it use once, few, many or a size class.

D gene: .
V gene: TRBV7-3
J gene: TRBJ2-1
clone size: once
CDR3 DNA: TGTGCCAGCAGCCCCCCTACGGGGAATGAGCAGTTCTTC
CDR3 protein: CASSPPTGNEQFF

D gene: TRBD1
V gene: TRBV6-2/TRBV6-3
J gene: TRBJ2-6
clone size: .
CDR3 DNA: TGTGCCAGCGGCGACGACAGGGCTGGGGCCAACGTCCTGACTTTC
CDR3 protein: CASGDDRAGANVLTF

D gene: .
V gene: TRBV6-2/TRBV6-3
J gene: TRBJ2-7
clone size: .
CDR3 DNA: TGTGCCAACAGTTACGGGTCGCGTTTGAGCTCCTACGAGCAGTACTTC
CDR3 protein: CANSYGSRLSSYEQYF

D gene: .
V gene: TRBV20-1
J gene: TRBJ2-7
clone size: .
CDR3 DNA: TGCAGTGCTACACCCTTTGGGAACTCCTACGAGCAGTACTTC
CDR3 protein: CSATPFGNSYEQYF

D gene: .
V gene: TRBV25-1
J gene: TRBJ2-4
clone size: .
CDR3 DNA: TGTGCCTCTAGAGGGGAGTTCGCCAAAAACATTCAGTACTTC
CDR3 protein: CASRGEFAKNIQYF

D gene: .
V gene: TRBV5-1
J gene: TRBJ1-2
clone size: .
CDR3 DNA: TGCGCCAGCAGCCGGACCCCTTTAGACCGGGATGGCTACACCTTC
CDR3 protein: CASSRTPLDRDGYTF

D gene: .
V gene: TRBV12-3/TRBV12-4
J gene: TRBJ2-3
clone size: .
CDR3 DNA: TGTGCCAGCAGTCCAATCTCTAGCACAGATACGCAGTATTTT
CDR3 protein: CASSPISSTDTQYF

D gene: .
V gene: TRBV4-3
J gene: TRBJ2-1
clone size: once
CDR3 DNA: TGCGCCAGCAGCCGCGCGTCTGTTATCTTAGGAATTGAGCAGTTCTTC
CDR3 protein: CASSRASVILGIEQFF

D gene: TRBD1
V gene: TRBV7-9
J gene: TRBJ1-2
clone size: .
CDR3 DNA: TGTGCCAGCAGCGCCAGGACAGGGGTTCGAGGCTACACCTTC
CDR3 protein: CASSARTGVRGYTF

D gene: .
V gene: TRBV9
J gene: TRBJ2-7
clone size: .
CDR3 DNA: TGTGCCAGCAGCGTTTGGGACGGGTCCTACGAGCAGTACTTC
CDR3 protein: CASSVWDGSYEQYF

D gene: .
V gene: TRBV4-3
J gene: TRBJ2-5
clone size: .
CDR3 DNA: TGCGCCAGCAGCCAAGAGTGGGCGGATCAAGAGACCCAGTACTTC
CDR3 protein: CASSQEWADQETQYF

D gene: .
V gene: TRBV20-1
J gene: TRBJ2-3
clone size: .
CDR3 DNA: TGCAGTGCTAATACACAGACTAGGAGCACAGATACGCAGTATTTT
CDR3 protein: CSANTQTRSTDTQYF

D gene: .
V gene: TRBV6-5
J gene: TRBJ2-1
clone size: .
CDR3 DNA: TGTGCCAGCAGTTACTCGTCAGCAGGGTTCTCCTACAATGAGCAGTTCTTC
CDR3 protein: CASSYSSAGFSYNEQFF

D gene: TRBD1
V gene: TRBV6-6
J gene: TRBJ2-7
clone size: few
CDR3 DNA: TGTGCCAGCAGTGATGGGGGGACAGGGCCTTACGAGCAGTACTTC
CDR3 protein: CASSDGGTGPYEQYF

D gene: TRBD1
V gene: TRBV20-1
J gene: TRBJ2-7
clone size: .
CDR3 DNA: TGCAGTGCTGTGAGCTCCGGACAGGCCGCCTACGAGCAGTACTTC
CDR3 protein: CSAVSSGQAAYEQYF

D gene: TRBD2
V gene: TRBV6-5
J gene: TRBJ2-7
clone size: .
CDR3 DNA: TGTGCCAGCAGTTACTCGCGGGCGGGGGGGCACTCTTTTTCCTACGAGCAGTACTTC
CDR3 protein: CASSYSRAGGHSFSYEQYF

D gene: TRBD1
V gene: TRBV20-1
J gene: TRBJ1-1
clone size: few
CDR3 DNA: TGCAGTGCCAGGACAGGGAATAGCGCTGAAGCTTTCTTT
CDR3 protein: CSARTGNSAEAFF

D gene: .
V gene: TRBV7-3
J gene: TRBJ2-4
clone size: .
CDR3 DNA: TGTGCCAGCAGCTTGGGGGGTCCTGAAAACATTCAGTACTTC
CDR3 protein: CASSLGGPENIQYF

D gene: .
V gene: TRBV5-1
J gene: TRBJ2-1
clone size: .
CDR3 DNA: TGCGCCAGCAGCTTACATTTGGGGGGCCAGTACAATGAGCAGTTCTTC
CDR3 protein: CASSLHLGGQYNEQFF

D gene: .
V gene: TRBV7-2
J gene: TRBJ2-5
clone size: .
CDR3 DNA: TGTGCCAGCAGCTTAGTGAGGACCCCCGAAGAGCAGTACTTC
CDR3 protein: CASSLVRTPEEQYF

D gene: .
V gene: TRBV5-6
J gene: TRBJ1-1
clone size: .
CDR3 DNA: TGTGCCAGCAATACAGGGAGGAACACTGAAGCTTTCTTT
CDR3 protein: CASNTGRNTEAFF

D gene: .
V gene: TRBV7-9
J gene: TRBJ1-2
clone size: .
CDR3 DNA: TGTGCCAGCAGCTTTGGGGGACCATATGGCTACACCTTC
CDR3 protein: CASSFGGPYGYTF

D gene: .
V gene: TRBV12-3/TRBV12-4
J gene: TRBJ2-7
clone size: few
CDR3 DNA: TGTGCCAGCAGTTCCCAGGGGGGAGACTACGAGCAGTACTTC
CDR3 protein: CASSSQGGDYEQYF

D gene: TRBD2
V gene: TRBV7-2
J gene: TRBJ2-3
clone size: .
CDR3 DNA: TGTGCCAGCAGCTTGATAGCGGGGGGGCGGGGCACAGATACGCAGTATTTT
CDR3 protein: CASSLIAGGRGTDTQYF

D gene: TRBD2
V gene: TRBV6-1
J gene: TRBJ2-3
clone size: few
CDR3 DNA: TGTGCCACCAGCAAGGGATTAGCGGGGTCAGATACGCAGTATTTT
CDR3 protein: CATSKGLAGSDTQYF

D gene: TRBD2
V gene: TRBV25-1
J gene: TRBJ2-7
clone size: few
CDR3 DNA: TGTGCCAGCAGTTGGGGGGGGTCCTCCTACGAGCAGTACTTC
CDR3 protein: CASSWGGSSYEQYF

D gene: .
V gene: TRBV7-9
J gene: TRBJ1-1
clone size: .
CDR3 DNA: TGTGCCAGCAGCTCCAACCACCGGCGCGGGGGGACTGAAGCTTTCTTT
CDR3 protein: CASSSNHRRGGTEAFF